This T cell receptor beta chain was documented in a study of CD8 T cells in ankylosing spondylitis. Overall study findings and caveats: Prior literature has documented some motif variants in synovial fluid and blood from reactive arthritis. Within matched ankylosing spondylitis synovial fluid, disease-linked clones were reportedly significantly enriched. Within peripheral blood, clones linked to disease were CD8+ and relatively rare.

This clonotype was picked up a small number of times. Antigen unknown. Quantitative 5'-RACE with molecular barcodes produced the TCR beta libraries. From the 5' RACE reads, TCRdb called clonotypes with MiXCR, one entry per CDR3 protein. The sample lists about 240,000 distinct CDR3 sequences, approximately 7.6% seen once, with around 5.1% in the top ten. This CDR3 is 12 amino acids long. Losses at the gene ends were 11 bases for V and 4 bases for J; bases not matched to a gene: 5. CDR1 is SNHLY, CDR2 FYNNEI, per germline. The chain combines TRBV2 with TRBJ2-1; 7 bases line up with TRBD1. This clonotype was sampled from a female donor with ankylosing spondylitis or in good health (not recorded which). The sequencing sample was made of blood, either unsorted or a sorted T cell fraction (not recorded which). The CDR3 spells CAGQALYNEQFF. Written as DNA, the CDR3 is TGTGCCGGACAGGCTCTGTACAATGAGCAGTTCTTC.